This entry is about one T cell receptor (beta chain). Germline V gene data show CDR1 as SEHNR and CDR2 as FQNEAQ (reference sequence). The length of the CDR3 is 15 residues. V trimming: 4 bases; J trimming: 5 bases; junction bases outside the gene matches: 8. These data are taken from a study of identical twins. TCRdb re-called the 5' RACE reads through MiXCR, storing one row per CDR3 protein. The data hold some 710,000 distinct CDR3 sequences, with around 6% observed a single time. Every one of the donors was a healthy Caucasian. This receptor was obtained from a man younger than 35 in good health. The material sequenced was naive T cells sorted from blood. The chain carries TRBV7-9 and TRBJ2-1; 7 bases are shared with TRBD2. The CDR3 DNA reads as TGTGCCAGCAGCTCGGGTAGCGGGTTTCACAATGAGCAGTTCTTC. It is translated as CASSSGSGFHNEQFF.